This is a list of T cell receptor beta chains from one sample in a study of control samples from healthy donors and cancer patients. Assay: immunoSEQ multiplex PCR; the TCRdb copy retains only in-frame clones and omits some. The table lists approximately 94,000 clones, about 88% of them singletons. What was sequenced was PBMCs. The receptors shown here come from a man between 65 and 85 years old with lung cancer. CDR3s leave out the opening cysteine and the closing phenylalanine or tryptophan. Expanded clones are given a class, and other clones once, few, many or no size at all.

v_call,clone_size,cdr3_aa
TRBV5-1,once,ASSLAGTGAYNEQF
TRBV3-1/TRBV3-2,-,ASSRGGNQPQH
TRBV10-2,-,ASNQGSTEAF
TRBV14,-,ASSQEVGVAEAF
TRBV29-1,-,SVEGGNPEAF
TRBV3-1/TRBV3-2,-,ASSPLLGLASTDTQY
TRBV30,-,AWTMGGPGANVLT
TRBV5-4,-,ASSPVPSGTQY
TRBV14,-,ASSQDFHGNTIY
TRBV6-5,-,ASRTTRNTEAF
TRBV5-8,few,ASSLGGQGQAYNEQF
TRBV18,-,ASSLPTGDLEQF
TRBV9,-,ASTPLSGSTDTQY
TRBV5-1,few,ASSFPQATYEQY
TRBV6-5,few,ASSPIAGSGNTIY
TRBV6-1,few,ASSELAGGRTDTQY
TRBV18,-,ASSQTGQHIQY
TRBV12-5,few,ASGLVIYEQY
TRBV30,-,AWSATGPLSGYT
TRBV28,few,ASSSAGGGNQPQH
TRBV6-2/TRBV6-3,once,ASSPRDRANQPQH
TRBV6-6,-,ASSPPVTDTQY
TRBV6-5,-,ASGTGSEAF
TRBV4-1,-,ASSQDGTGFEEQY
TRBV7-3,-,ASSWTGTATDTQY
TRBV6-1,-,ASSVGLQKPYSNQPQH
TRBV6-5,-,ASSWDRGKAGELF
TRBV15,-,ATSRDLSINYGYT
TRBV29-1,-,SVVPRGANYGYT
TRBV6-5,-,ASSYSAGLQDTQY
TRBV3-1/TRBV3-2,-,ASSAPGVPGNTIY
TRBV2,once,ASSERGGAPGANVLT
TRBV12-5,-,ASGPPLGAGELF
TRBV7-3,-,ASSIQGSYEQY
TRBV24-1,-,ATQPGGGNEQY
TRBV19,-,ASKQGQGLNTGELF
TRBV30,-,AWNQGETGELF
TRBV29-1,-,SVPGTGSSYEQY
TRBV9,-,ASSVGMPDTQY
TRBV2,-,ASNELAIRNEQF
TRBV2,few,ASRVTGATNEKLF
TRBV27,once,ASTYRDGTEAF
TRBV29-1,-,SARTGGEGNTGELF
TRBV7-9,-,ASSLTGERGYT
TRBV7-9,-,ASRPQGSTGELF
TRBV11-2,-,ASRLVLGNTDTQY
TRBV6-2/TRBV6-3,-,ASGQTSGVFNEQF
TRBV7-9,-,ASSPTGSRGNTIY